Presented here are 17 T cell receptor beta chains from one specimen sequenced in a study of blood T cell repertoires in COVID-19. TCRdb keeps only in-frame clones here, not all; method: immunoSEQ multiplex PCR. The sample yields about 150,000 clones, around four fifths seen once. The specimen sequenced was PBMCs or T cells enriched from blood (not recorded which). These receptors all stem from a man aged 45-60 years who had recovered from COVID-19.

This clone was counted only a few times. The chain combines TRBV2 with TRBJ1-2; 7 positions match TRBD1. The CDR3 sequence is 13 residues long. V was clipped by 9 bases and J by 2 bases; unmatched bases: 6. CDR1 is SNHLY and CDR2 is FYNNEI in the germline V gene. The CDR3, as DNA: TGTGCCAGGGGAACGACAGGGAACTATGGCTACACCTTC. Translated, it gives CARGTTGNYGYTF.

J is TRBJ1-2 and V is TRBV4-1; TRBD1 might be the D (6 bases). Germline V CDR1 and CDR2: MGHRA, YSYEKL. Deletions cut 0 bases from V and 4 bases from J, with 15 bases between. The CDR3 extends over 16 amino acids. DNA of the CDR3: TGCGCCAGCAGCCAAGATTGGTCAGGGGTAGGCTATGGCTACACCTTC. Translated, it gives CASSQDWSGVGYGYTF.

V and J are TRBV6-5 and TRBJ1-6; TRBD1 matches 9 bases. The CDR3 spans 13 residues. V dropped 7 bases and J dropped 7; count of bases not matched to a gene: 2. Germline V gene lookup returns CDR1 MNHEY and CDR2 SVGAGI. In nucleotides, the CDR3 is TGTGCCAGCAAGGACAGGGGAAATTCACCCCTCCACTTT. It yields the protein CASKDRGNSPLHF.

The CDR3 DNA reads TGTGCCAGCTCACCACCCACTTATGGCTACACCTTC. As protein: CASSPPTYGYTF. The V and J genes are TRBV18 and TRBJ1-2; unclear D gene. Trimming left V 0 bases short and J 5 bases short, with 4 bases between. There are 12 residues in the CDR3. Per germline, CDR1 KGHSH and CDR2 LQKENI.

The rearrangement links TRBV29-1 to TRBJ1-2, with a weak D call TRBD1 (6 bases). The CDR3 spans 13 residues. Deletions cut 0 bases from V and 8 bases from J, with 13 bases between. CDR1 and CDR2 (germline): SQVTM, ANQGSEA. The CDR3, as DNA: TGCAGCGTTGAAGATCGAACAGGGTGGGGCTACACCTTC. Translated, it gives CSVEDRTGWGYTF.

The V gene is TRBV10-3, the J gene TRBJ2-4; 8 bases are a match to TRBD1. The V gene's germline CDR1 is ENHRY and CDR2 SYGVKD. CDR3 size: 17 residues. V shed 0 bases and J 8 bases; nucleotides not matched to a gene: 12. CDR3 nucleotide sequence: TGTGCCATCAGTGAGTCAGTCGGCCAGGGGGCTTTGGACATTCAGTACTTC. It yields the protein CAISESVGQGALDIQYF.

This clone was counted a few times. The chain joins TRBV2 to TRBJ2-1; 8 nucleotides agree with TRBD2. Trimming removed 1 base from V and 4 bases from J; junction bases left unmatched: 3. Germline CDR1 and CDR2: SNHLY and FYNNEI. The CDR3 totals 15 residues. CDR3 region: CASSEVGGAYNEQFF. CDR3 DNA: TGTGCCAGCAGTGAAGTCGGGGGGGCGTACAATGAGCAGTTCTTC. The full variable domain, completed using reference TRBV2 and TRBJ2-1, is EPEVTQTPSHQVTQMGQEVILRCVPISNHLYFYWYRQILGQKVEFLVSFYNNEISEKSEIFDDQFSVERPDGSNFTLKIRSTKLEDSAMYFCASSEVGGAYNEQFFGPGTRLTVL.

V gene TRBV4-3 combines with J gene TRBJ1-1; the match to TRBD1 covers 10 bases. Germline V CDR1 and CDR2: LGHNA, YSLEER. V lost 4 bases and J lost 6; bases outside the gene matches: 5. This CDR3 contains 14 residues. Here the CDR3 DNA reads TGCGCCAGCAGCCTAGGACAGGGGGGTTCTGAAGCTTTCTTT. Translated: CASSLGQGGSEAFF.

This clone was found once. The chain uses TRBV28 and TRBJ1-2; D call uncertain. Germline V lookup: CDR1 MDHEN, CDR2 SYDVKM. CDR3 size: 15 residues. V dropped 8 bases and J dropped 6 bases, with 22 bases sitting between them. This CDR3 is CASGLEARRAHGYTF. The DNA for the CDR3 is TGTGCCAGCGGGTTGGAGGCCCGCCGCGCGCATGGCTACACCTTC.

This rearrangement joins TRBV6-5 to TRBJ2-1, with 12 bases identical to TRBD2. The CDR3 consists of 14 residues. In germline, CDR1 is MNHEY, CDR2 SVGAGI. Trimming removed 6 bases from V and 5 bases from J; junction bases left unmatched: 2. The CDR3 sequence is CASRRLAGDNEQFF. The CDR3, as DNA: TGTGCCAGCAGGAGACTAGCGGGGGACAATGAGCAGTTCTTC.

The V gene is TRBV14, the J gene TRBJ1-2, with no clear D. V lost 1 base and J 6 bases, leaving 15 bases between the germline ends. Germline V CDR1 and CDR2: SGHDN, FVKESK. The CDR3 is 15 amino acids. CDR3 amino acids: CASSQVAGSMNGYTF. The DNA of the CDR3 is TGTGCCAGCAGCCAAGTCGCTGGGAGTATGAATGGCTACACCTTC.

V is TRBV19 and J is TRBJ2-3; 14 bases agree with TRBD2. The CDR3 extends over 16 amino acids. With V trimmed by 4 bases and J by 7 bases, 7 bases remained unmatched. The germline V gene has CDR1 LNHDA and CDR2 SQIVND (reference sequence). The CDR3: CASSTPGLAGGNTQYF. The CDR3 region has the DNA TGTGCCAGTAGTACTCCAGGACTAGCGGGGGGAAATACGCAGTATTTT.

This clone was seen more than once but under ten times. CDR3 nucleotides: TGTGCCTGGAGTGTAGCTGAAAATTCACCCCTCCACTTT. Translating gives CAWSVAENSPLHF. This chain uses TRBV30 with TRBJ1-6; no clear D. CDR1 and CDR2 (germline): GTSNPN, SVGIG (reference sequence). The length of the CDR3 is 13 residues. V lost 0 bases, J lost 7 bases, and 7 bases lay in between.

The rearrangement joins TRBV19 to TRBJ2-5; 7 bases fit TRBD1. Germline V gene data show CDR1 as LNHDA and CDR2 as SQIVND (reference sequence). The CDR3 sequence is 17 residues long. V was clipped by 5 bases and J by 5 bases; unmatched bases: 17. CDR3 protein: CASSPYRRQGFTETQYF. Written as DNA, the CDR3 is TGTGCCAGTAGTCCCTACCGTAGACAGGGATTTACGGAGACCCAGTACTTC.

This clone turned up a few times. The genes are TRBV6-1 and TRBJ2-2, with TRBD1 as a possible D gene (5 bases). The V end lost 1 base, the J end lost 7 bases, and 10 bases lay between the germline ends. The CDR3 is made up of 14 amino acids. The germline CDR1 and CDR2 sequences are MNHNS and SASEGT. The CDR3 sequence: CASSEDRLIGELFF. The CDR3 DNA reads TGTGCCAGCAGTGAAGACAGGCTCATCGGGGAGCTGTTTTTT.

The chain couples TRBV4-1 to TRBJ1-2; the match to TRBD1 covers 9 bases. This CDR3 is built from 16 residues. CDR1 and CDR2 (germline): MGHRA, YSYEKL. The ends lost 3 bases at V and 4 bases at J; junction bases unmatched: 9. This CDR3 is CASSQRTGDDFYGYTF. The CDR3 coding sequence is TGCGCCAGCAGCCAGCGGACAGGGGACGACTTCTATGGCTACACCTTC.

The chain links TRBV3-1 (or the pseudogene TRBV3-2) to TRBJ2-5; TRBD2 matches at 9 bases. Germline-derived CDR1 and CDR2 are LGHDT and YNNKEL (reference sequence). The CDR3 totals 17 residues. J lost 1 base, V lost 0 bases, and 6 bases had no gene match. The CDR3 region has the DNA TGTGCCAGCAGCCAAGAAGGCCGGCGGGGGGGCCAAGAGACCCAGTACTTC. This codes for CASSQEGRRGGQETQYF.